Reported below is one T cell receptor beta chain. The clone's antigen remains unknown. Base quality data are lacking; no much larger clone is found one base away. Separate from the approximately 700-subject first cohort, the validation cohort of about 130 subjects was the group to which the donors belonged. The data stem from a study of cytomegalovirus exposure and HLA in healthy donors (dated by TCRdb to about 2017). Regarding the study in general: The 650 to 750 repertoires of the first cohort and the 120 validation repertoires were produced on the same platform, according to a later analysis. The study was designed to test whether signatures of past pathogen exposure could be identified by cataloging public T cell receptors. To predict cytomegalovirus infection status, the study combined high-throughput TCR immunosequencing, statistical association of individual TCRs with disease status, and machine learning. In addition to the first cohort of 500 to 850 subjects, a separate validation cohort of 130 or so different subjects was used. General findings and caveats noted by the study authors: Most TCR sequences were observed very rarely across donors, whereas some public TCRs were present in many individuals. A total of about 150 TCR beta chains were listed by the study as associated with cytomegalovirus. A later analysis lacked HLA typing for the validation cohort, so it scored co-occurrence in that cohort across all 120 or so repertoires. The classifier was reported to diagnose cytomegalovirus status with high specificity and sensitivity in both the original and validation cohorts. According to the authors, the approach could potentially be generalized to other disease states and immunological phenotypes. In vitro tests confirmed that a few of the cytomegalovirus-associated TCR beta chains recognize cytomegalovirus antigens. Subsequent analysis determined that TCRs grouped into clusters in the first cohort also showed a tendency toward co-occurrence across the roughly 110 validation repertoires, and 85% to 95% of cluster scores exceeded 0.

Library method: the immunoSEQ multiplex PCR assay. In the authors' own workflow: A statistical classification framework was developed to diagnose cytomegalovirus status using the catalog of TCR beta chain sequences. The clones in this table, taken by TCRdb from immuneACCESS, are in-frame only. Not every clone is retained; where verified, under half of the shortfall comes from an unresolved V gene, and the cause of the rest is unknown. That table supplies the V and J calls and clone size; D and trimming were determined from the DNA. The sample yields approximately 71,000 clones; over 90% were counted once. The ten largest clones capture 0.9% to 1.2% of the sample. From a lookup of the germline V gene, CDR1 and CDR2 are MNHEY and SVGAGI. The CDR3 numbers 13 residues from cysteine through phenylalanine. Only the CDR3 DNA is retained, 39 bases long and in frame from the first base. At the junction V is shortened by 8 bases and J by 5 bases; bases outside the gene matches: 4.

The sample taken for sequencing was PBMCs. The chain uses TRBV6-5 and TRBJ2-5; the junction holds 11 bases that match TRBD1. The sequence was collected from a woman younger than 30 in good health and CMV-seronegative. This receptor has the CDR3 CASGQGATETQYF. The DNA sequence is given as TGTGCCAGCGGACAGGGGGCCACGGAGACCCAGTACTTC.